This TCR beta chain was profiled in a study of blood T cell repertoires in COVID-19. Study background: Whether acute or convalescent, the COVID-19 samples came from the United States, Italy and Spain. The analysed material was cDNA or gDNA that came from T cells, B-cell-depleted T cells, or PBMCs.

This clone has just a few counts. Per the study methods: Counts of nucleated cells, estimated from reference gene primer amplification, were obtained. Generated by immunoSEQ multiplex PCR, the TCRdb table keeps only in-frame clones and is missing some. V and J calls plus clone size are reproduced from that table; the DNA served to infer D and trimming. The sample consists of over 200,000 clones, roughly 87% of them appearing once. With V trimmed by 3 bases and J by 5 bases, 11 bases remained unmatched. Germline V CDR1 and CDR2: DFQATT, SNEGSKA (reference sequence). There are 16 residues in the CDR3. The specimen was peripheral blood. This receptor was obtained from a human donor in a cohort sampled during active COVID-19. V usage is TRBV20-1 and J usage is TRBJ1-2; 11 positions match TRBD1. The CDR3 coding sequence is TGCAGTGCTAGTGATCCGGGACAGGGGGGGGTTTATGGCTACACCTTC. This sequence encodes CSASDPGQGGVYGYTF.